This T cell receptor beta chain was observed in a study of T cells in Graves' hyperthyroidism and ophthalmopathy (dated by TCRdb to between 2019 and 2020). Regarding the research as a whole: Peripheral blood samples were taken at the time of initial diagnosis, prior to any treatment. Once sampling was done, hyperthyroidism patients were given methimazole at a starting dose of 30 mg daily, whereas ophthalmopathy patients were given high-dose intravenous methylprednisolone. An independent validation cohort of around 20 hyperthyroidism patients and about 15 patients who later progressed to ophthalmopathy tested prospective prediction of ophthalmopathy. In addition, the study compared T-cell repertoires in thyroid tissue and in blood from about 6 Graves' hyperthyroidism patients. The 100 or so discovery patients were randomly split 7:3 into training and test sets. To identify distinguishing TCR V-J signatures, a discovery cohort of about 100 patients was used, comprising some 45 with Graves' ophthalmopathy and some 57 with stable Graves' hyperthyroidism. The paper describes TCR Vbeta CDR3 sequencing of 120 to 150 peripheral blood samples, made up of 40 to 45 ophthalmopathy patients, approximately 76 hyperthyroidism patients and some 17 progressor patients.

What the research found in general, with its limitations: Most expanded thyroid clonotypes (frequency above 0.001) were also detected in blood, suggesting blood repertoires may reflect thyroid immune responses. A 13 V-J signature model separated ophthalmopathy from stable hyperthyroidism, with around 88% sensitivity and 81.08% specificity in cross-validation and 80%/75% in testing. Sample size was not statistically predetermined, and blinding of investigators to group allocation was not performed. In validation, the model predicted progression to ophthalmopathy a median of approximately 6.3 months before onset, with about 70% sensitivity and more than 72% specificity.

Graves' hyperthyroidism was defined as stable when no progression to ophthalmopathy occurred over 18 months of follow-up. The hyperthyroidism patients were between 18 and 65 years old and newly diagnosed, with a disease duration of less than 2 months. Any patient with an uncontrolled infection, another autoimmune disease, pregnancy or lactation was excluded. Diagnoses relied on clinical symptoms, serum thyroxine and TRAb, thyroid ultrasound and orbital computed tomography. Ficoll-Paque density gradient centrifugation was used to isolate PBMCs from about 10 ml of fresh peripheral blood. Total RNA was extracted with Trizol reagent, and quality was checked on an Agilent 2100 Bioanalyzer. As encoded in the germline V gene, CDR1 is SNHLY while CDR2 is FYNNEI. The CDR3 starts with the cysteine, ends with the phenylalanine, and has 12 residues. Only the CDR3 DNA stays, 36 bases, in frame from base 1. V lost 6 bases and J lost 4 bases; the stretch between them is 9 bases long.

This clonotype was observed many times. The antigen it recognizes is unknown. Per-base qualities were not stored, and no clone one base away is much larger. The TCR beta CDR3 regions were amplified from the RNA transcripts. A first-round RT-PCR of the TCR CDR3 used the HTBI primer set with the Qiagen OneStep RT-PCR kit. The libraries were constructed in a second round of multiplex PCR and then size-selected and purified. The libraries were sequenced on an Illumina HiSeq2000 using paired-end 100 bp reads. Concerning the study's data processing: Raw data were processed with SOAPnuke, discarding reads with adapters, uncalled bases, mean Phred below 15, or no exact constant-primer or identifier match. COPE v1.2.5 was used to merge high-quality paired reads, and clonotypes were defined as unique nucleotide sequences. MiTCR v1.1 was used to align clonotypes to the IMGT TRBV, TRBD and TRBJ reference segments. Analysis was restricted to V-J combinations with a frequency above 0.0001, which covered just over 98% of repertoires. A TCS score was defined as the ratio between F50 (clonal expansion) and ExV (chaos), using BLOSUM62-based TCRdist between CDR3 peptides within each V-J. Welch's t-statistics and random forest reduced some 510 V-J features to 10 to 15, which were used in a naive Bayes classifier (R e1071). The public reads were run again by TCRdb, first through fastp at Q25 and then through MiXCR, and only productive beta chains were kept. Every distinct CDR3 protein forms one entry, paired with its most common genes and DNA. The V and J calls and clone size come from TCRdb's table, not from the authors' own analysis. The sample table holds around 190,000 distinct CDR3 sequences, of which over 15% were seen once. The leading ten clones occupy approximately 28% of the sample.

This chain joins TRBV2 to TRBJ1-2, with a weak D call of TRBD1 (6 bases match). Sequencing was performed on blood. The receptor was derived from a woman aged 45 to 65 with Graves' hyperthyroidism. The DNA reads TGTGCCAGCAGACGGACAGTCTATGGCTACACCTTC. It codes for CASRRTVYGYTF.